This T cell receptor (beta chain) is from a study of Graves' ophthalmopathy and Graves' hyperthyroidism. Amplification of the TCR beta CDR3 regions used RNA transcripts (as template). Investigators did first-round RT-PCR with HTBI primers, then second-round multiplex PCR. One entry per CDR3 protein, called by TCRdb with MiXCR from the multiplex PCR reads. The sample lists roughly 700,000 distinct CDR3 sequences; roughly two fifths were seen once. CDR1 is SEHNR and CDR2 is FQNEAQ in the germline V gene (reference sequence). The CDR3 length is 14 residues. V lost 6 bases, J lost 7 bases, and 9 bases stayed unmatched.

The V gene is TRBV7-9, the J gene TRBJ2-5, with 9 bases matching TRBD1. Sequencing was performed on peripheral blood. The sequence came from an adult man with Graves' ophthalmopathy. CDR3: CASSPGDREGTQYF. CDR3 nucleotides: TGTGCCAGCAGTCCCGGGGACAGGGAGGGGACCCAGTACTTC.